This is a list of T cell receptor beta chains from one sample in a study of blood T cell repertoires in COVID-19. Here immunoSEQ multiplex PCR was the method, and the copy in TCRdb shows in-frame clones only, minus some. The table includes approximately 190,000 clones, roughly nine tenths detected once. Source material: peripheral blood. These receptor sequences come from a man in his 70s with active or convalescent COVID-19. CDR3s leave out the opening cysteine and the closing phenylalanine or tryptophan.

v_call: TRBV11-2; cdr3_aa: ASSSYSGAGGDTQY
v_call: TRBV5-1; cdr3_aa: ASSQPSLGMNTEAF
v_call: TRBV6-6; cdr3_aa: ASRTSGGNEQF
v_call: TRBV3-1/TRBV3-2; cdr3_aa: ASSQGTGVTEAF
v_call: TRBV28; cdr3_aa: ASSSPRTDKNIQY
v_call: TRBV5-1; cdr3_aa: ASSLATWEKRETGNEQF
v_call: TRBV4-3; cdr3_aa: ASSQAGNTEAF
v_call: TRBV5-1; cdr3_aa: ASSLFGGVEKLF
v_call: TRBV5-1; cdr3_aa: ASSPRTSGPRRNEQF
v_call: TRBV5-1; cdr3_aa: ASSLATGMEVYGYT
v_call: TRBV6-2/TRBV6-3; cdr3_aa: ASSSSTPYYNEQF
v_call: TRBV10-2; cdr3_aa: ASKERQFYNSPLH
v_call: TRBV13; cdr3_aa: ASSLGSGKNIQY
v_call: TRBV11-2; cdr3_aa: ASSDTYEQY
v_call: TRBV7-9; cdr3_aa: ASSSGQGSEKLF
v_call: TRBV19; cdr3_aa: ASSIGRVSNQPQH
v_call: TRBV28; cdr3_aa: ASSPRQGKVLNSPLH
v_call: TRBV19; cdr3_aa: ASSIGRGKVAQH
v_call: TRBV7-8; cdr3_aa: ASSRGLAGGNTGELF
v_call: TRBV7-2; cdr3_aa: ASSLVVGVGQPQH
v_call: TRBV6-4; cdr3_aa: ASSEEASYNEQF
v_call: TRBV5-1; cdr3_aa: ASSLQGANTIY
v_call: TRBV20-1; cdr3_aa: SARAGETQY
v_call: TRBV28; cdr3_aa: ASSFLGGGKNIQY
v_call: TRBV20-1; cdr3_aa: SASWAGVDGGYT
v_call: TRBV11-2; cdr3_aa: ASSLTGQETGELF
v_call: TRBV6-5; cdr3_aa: ASSPGQVSSQY
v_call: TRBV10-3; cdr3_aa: AISPGTSGYEQY
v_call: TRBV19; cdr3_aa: ASSGTGGNQPQH
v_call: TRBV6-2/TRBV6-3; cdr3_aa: ASSYPGQAWGYT
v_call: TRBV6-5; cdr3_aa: ASRDPRGVPYGYT
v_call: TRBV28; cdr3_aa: ASSFQRGTTDTQY
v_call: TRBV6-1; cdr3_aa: ASSEARTGGLRGEQY
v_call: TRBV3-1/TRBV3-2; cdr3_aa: ASSPVEGGVGGYT
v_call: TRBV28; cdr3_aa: ASSSGQIADTQY